Below, 17 T cell receptor beta chains from the same sample are listed, as sequenced in a study of cytomegalovirus exposure and HLA in healthy donors. PCR involved 60 Vbeta and 13 Jbeta primers. This table comes from immunoSEQ multiplex PCR, and its TCRdb copy is limited to in-frame clones, with some not included. The profile covers 150,000 to 200,000 clones, with around 76% appearing a single time and less than 1.2% taken by the ten largest. Sequenced input: PBMCs. These receptors all come from a woman aged 40 to 49 in good health and CMV-seronegative.

This clone was seen only a few times. V usage is TRBV4-2 and J usage is TRBJ2-2, with D hard to call. V was pared by 6 bases and J by 1 base, with 15 bases between. The CDR3 extends over 16 amino acids. Germline values: CDR1 LGHNA, CDR2 YNFKEQ. This CDR3 is CASSPEPVLNTGELFF. CDR3 DNA: TGTGCCAGCAGTCCCGAGCCGGTACTGAACACCGGGGAGCTGTTTTTT.

The chain carries TRBV6-5 and TRBJ1-1; D possibly corresponds to TRBD1 (6 bases). The CDR3 consists of 13 residues. The germline V and J ends were trimmed by 4 bases and 7 bases, with 13 bases remaining between them. Germline CDR1 and CDR2: MNHEY and SVGAGI. CDR3 nucleotide sequence: TGTGCCAGCAGTTCACAGGGACCCCGTGAAGCTTTCTTT. It yields the protein CASSSQGPREAFF.

The CDR3 loop is CASSSTGTAYEQYF. The CDR3, as DNA: TGTGCCAGCAGCTCCACCGGGACAGCCTACGAGCAGTACTTC. This chain links TRBV7-2 with TRBJ2-7; 7 nucleotides agree with TRBD1. The CDR3 has 14 residues. CDR1 is SGHTA and CDR2 is FQGNSA in the germline V gene. V gave up 4 bases and J gave up 2 bases; unmatched junction bases: 5.

The chain employs TRBV30 and TRBJ1-2; D uncertain. Per the germline V gene, CDR1 is GTSNPN and CDR2 is SVGIG (reference sequence). This CDR3 comprises 12 residues. Trimming shortened V by 5 bases and J by 4 bases, and 11 bases separated the two germline ends. The CDR3 nucleotides read TGTGCCTGGGAGGGATCAGGCTATGGCTACACCTTC. Its protein product is CAWEGSGYGYTF.

V gene TRBV10-3 combines with J gene TRBJ1-1; TRBD1 agrees at 9 bases. Germline V gives CDR1 ENHRY, CDR2 SYGVKD. The CDR3 has 15 residues. J was trimmed by 7 bases and V by 8 bases; bases with no gene match: 14. The CDR3 DNA reads as TGTGCCATCGGGGGGAGGACAGGGGAGATTAATGAAGCTTTCTTT. This gives the protein CAIGGRTGEINEAFF.

The chain uses TRBV5-1 and TRBJ2-1; the match to TRBD2 covers 11 bases. There are 14 residues in the CDR3. The germline V gene encodes CDR1 SGHRS and CDR2 YFSETQ. The ends lost 9 bases at V and 8 bases at J; junction bases unmatched: 10. For the CDR3, the DNA is TGCGCCACCTACGATCCGGGACTAGCGGATGAGCAGTTCTTC. Its translation: CATYDPGLADEQFF.

The rearrangement joins TRBV19 to TRBJ1-2; 8 nucleotides match TRBD1. This CDR3 has 11 amino acids. The ends lost 6 bases at V and 14 bases at J; junction bases unmatched: 8. Germline values: CDR1 LNHDA, CDR2 SQIVND (reference sequence). CDR3 bases: TGTGCCAGTAGAGGCAGGGGGCGATCAACCTTC. Its translation: CASRGRGRSTF.

J is TRBJ2-5 and V is TRBV29-1; 7 bases fit TRBD1. V gave up 6 bases and J gave up 2 bases; unmatched junction bases: 6. Germline V gene sequence: CDR1 SQVTM, CDR2 ANQGSEA. This CDR3 spans 13 amino acids. CDR3 loop: CSVAMGQQETQYF. CDR3 DNA sequence: TGCAGCGTGGCGATGGGACAGCAAGAGACCCAGTACTTC.

V is TRBV10-3 and J is TRBJ1-3, with no clear D. CDR1 and CDR2 (germline): ENHRY, SYGVKD. V was trimmed by 2 bases and J by 2 bases, leaving 10 bases between them. This CDR3 contains 15 residues. The CDR3 spells CAISERREAGNTIYF. The CDR3 coding sequence is TGTGCCATCAGTGAGAGGAGGGAAGCTGGAAACACCATATATTTT.

This clone turned up a few times. CDR3 bases: TGCGCCAGCAGCTTTGATTCGGACAGGGGCGGACTGTTTTTT. Its translation: CASSFDSDRGGLFF. This chain uses TRBV5-1 with TRBJ1-4; 9 bases align to TRBD1. The V segment lost 2 bases and the J segment 13 bases; nucleotides outside the gene matches: 9. Germline V gene lookup returns CDR1 SGHRS and CDR2 YFSETQ. This CDR3 is 14 amino acids long.

V usage is TRBV7-9 and J usage is TRBJ2-5, with 10 bases lining up with TRBD1. V shed 5 bases and J 11 bases; nucleotides not matched to a gene: 11. The CDR3 is made up of 14 amino acids. Germline CDR1 reads SEHNR; CDR2 reads FQNEAQ (reference sequence). The CDR3 is CASSPPGQGIKQYF. The CDR3, as DNA: TGTGCCAGCAGCCCCCCGGGACAGGGGATTAAACAGTACTTC.

The CDR3 region has the DNA TGTGCCAGCAGCTTAATGGGCCCCTTCACTGAAGCTTTCTTT. Translated, it gives CASSLMGPFTEAFF. The gene calls are TRBV7-3 and TRBJ1-1; D gene unclear. This CDR3 contains 14 residues. V was shortened by 1 base and J by 4 bases, with 10 bases between the two germline ends. The germline gives CDR1 SGHTA, CDR2 FQGTGA.

This chain uses TRBV7-8 with TRBJ2-3; the D is unclear. Trimming removed 5 bases from V and 4 bases from J, with 7 bases in between. The germline gives CDR1 SGHVS, CDR2 FQNEAQ. The CDR3 has 12 residues. CDR3 loop: CASSPVADTQYF. In DNA, the CDR3 is TGTGCCAGCAGCCCGGTGGCAGATACGCAGTATTTT.

The genes are TRBV11-3 and TRBJ2-5; TRBD2 matches 13 bases. CDR1 SGHNT and CDR2 YENEEA come from the germline V gene. This CDR3 is built from 16 residues. V lost 4 bases and J lost 5; bases outside the gene matches: 7. CDR3 sequence: CASSSGLAGEIETQYF. The CDR3 region has the DNA TGTGCCAGCAGCTCAGGACTAGCGGGAGAAATTGAGACCCAGTACTTC.

The chain combines TRBV7-3 with TRBJ2-5; D not certain. V was cut by 1 base and J by 1 base, with 4 bases left in between. CDR3 length equals 13 residues. Per germline, CDR1 SGHTA and CDR2 FQGTGA. The CDR3 sequence: CASSLIGQETQYF. The CDR3 DNA reads as TGTGCCAGCAGCTTAATCGGCCAAGAGACCCAGTACTTC. The entire variable domain, with the rest obtained from reference TRBV7-3 and TRBJ2-5, is as follows: GAGVSQTPSNKVTEKGKYVELRCDPISGHTALYWYRQSLGQGPEFLIYFQGTGAADDSGLPNDRFFAVRPEGSVSTLKIQRTERGDSAVYLCASSLIGQETQYFGPGTRLLVL.

The chain joins TRBV4-1 to TRBJ2-7; D might be TRBD2 (5 bases). Trimming removed 0 bases at V and 1 base at J, with 7 bases between. Germline V lookup: CDR1 MGHRA, CDR2 YSYEKL. This CDR3 region has 14 residues. The CDR3 DNA sequence: TGCGCCAGCAGCCAAGAGACTACTTCCTACGAGCAGTACTTC. Residues: CASSQETTSYEQYF.

V gene TRBV7-8 combines with J gene TRBJ1-2, with 8 positions matching TRBD1. Germline V CDR1 and CDR2: SGHVS, FQNEAQ. The CDR3 is made up of 15 amino acids. After removal of 5 bases from V and 1 base from J, the junction contained 6 bases not matched to a gene. Written as DNA, the CDR3 is TGTGCCAGCAGCGAAGCAGACAGGGGTAACTATGGCTACACCTTC. This gives the protein CASSEADRGNYGYTF. The full variable domain, with the rest looked up from reference TRBV7-8 and TRBJ1-2, is GAGVSQSPRYKVAKRGQDVALRCDPISGHVSLFWYQQALGQGPEFLTYFQNEAQLDKSGLPSDRFFAERPEGSVSTLKIQRTQQEDSAVYLCASSEADRGNYGYTFGSGTRLTVV.